These 21 T cell receptor beta chains share one sample of origin, sequenced in a study of blood T cells in healthy people across ages. A second PCR of 7 to 11 cycles used a sample-barcoded 5' primer and a J-beta primer mix. One entry per CDR3 protein results from TCRdb running MiXCR on the 5' RACE reads. The sample yields fewer than 900,000 distinct CDR3 sequences, roughly 40% seen once. Sequencing was done on a sample of blood. The source is a young man in good health.

This clonotype has a count of ten or more. The rearrangement uses TRBV3-1 and TRBJ1-2; D gene ambiguous. V lost 4 bases and J 7 bases, leaving 13 bases between the germline ends. The germline V gene has CDR1 LGHDT and CDR2 YNNKEL (reference sequence). This CDR3 has 13 residues. CDR3 residues: CASSPQIGSGYTF. CDR3 sequence (DNA): TGTGCCAGCAGCCCCCAAATAGGAAGTGGCTACACCTTC. Full variable domain (outside the CDR3, taken from reference TRBV3-1 and TRBJ1-2): DTAVSQTPKYLVTQMGNDKSIKCEQNLGHDTMYWYKQDSKKFLKIMFSYNNKELIINETVPNRFSPKSPDKAHLNLHINSLELGDSAVYFCASSPQIGSGYTFGSGTRLTVV.

This clonotype was observed at least ten times. The chain links TRBV12-3 or TRBV12-4 to TRBJ2-4; 8 nucleotides agree with TRBD1. This CDR3 spans 14 amino acids. Trimming took 10 bases from V and 7 from J; bases not matched to a gene: 12. The CDR3 DNA reads as TGTGCCACAAGGGACGGGACAGGCCCGAACATTCAGTACTTC. Residues: CATRDGTGPNIQYF.

This clonotype was detected ten times or more. The chain couples TRBV20-1 to TRBJ2-7, with 11 bases lining up with TRBD2. V trimming: 2 bases; J trimming: 3 bases; junction bases outside the gene matches: 3. Germline lookup yields CDR1 DFQATT and CDR2 SNEGSKA (reference sequence). This CDR3 has 14 amino acids. The CDR3: CSARFLAGGYEQYF. In DNA, the CDR3 is TGCAGTGCTAGATTTCTAGCGGGGGGCTACGAGCAGTACTTC.

The V and J genes are TRBV24-1 and TRBJ1-4, with 7 bases identical to TRBD1. This CDR3 has 14 residues. V gave up 4 bases and J gave up 7 bases; unmatched junction bases: 5. The germline V gene encodes CDR1 KGHDR and CDR2 SFDVKD. For the CDR3, the DNA is TGTGCCACCAGTGACCCCGGGACAGCTGAAAAACTGTTTTTT. Its translation: CATSDPGTAEKLFF.

This clonotype was counted many times. A junction end diverges from the germline sequence, so it may reflect a read error. In nucleotides, the CDR3 is TGTGCCAGCAGCTTAGGGCCTTCCGGGGCCTACGAGCAGTACTTC. It encodes CASSLGPSGAYEQYF. The chain is built from TRBV12-3 or TRBV12-4 and TRBJ2-7; a weak D match, TRBD2 (5 bases). This CDR3 comprises 15 residues.

The table lists this clonotype with many counts. The chain uses TRBV9 and TRBJ2-1; D remains ambiguous. Per the germline V gene, CDR1 is SGDLS and CDR2 is YYNGEE. Trimming took off 2 bases at V and 2 bases at J, with 14 bases between the two ends. CDR3 length: 16 amino acids. The CDR3 DNA reads as TGTGCCAGCAGCGTCGCTCCTAGTTACACCTACAATGAGCAGTTCTTC. Protein product: CASSVAPSYTYNEQFF.

In its sample, this clonotype was seen a few times. The chain is built from TRBV5-1 and TRBJ2-7; D is unresolved. Per the germline V gene, CDR1 is SGHRS and CDR2 is YFSETQ. V was pared by 4 bases and J by 3 bases, with 17 bases between. This CDR3 region has 15 residues. The DNA for the CDR3 is TGCGCCAGCAGCCTCTCTGTTTCCGAAGACTACGAGCAGTACTTC. It is translated as CASSLSVSEDYEQYF.

The chain couples TRBV11-2 to TRBJ2-5; D perhaps matches TRBD1 (6 bases). The germline gives CDR1 SGHAT, CDR2 FQNNGV. V dropped 3 bases and J dropped 11 bases, with 43 bases sitting between them. The CDR3 covers 22 residues. The CDR3 DNA reads TGTGCCAGCAGCTTTTGGACAGCGCGTACAAGTAACAAACAGCGAGCTCTCTATGAGCAGTACTTC. Residues: CASSFWTARTSNKQRALYEQYF.

The V gene is TRBV15, the J gene TRBJ1-1; D perhaps matches TRBD1 (6 bases). CDR1 LNHNV and CDR2 YYDKDF come from the germline V gene (reference sequence). V was clipped by 0 bases and J by 7 bases, with 12 bases between them. The CDR3 extends over 14 amino acids. The DNA for the CDR3 is TGTGCCACCAGCAGAGATAGGGGGGTCAGTGAAGCTTTCTTT. Its protein product is CATSRDRGVSEAFF.

V gene TRBV15 combines with J gene TRBJ2-1; D call uncertain. The CDR3 loop spans 14 amino acids. Germline V CDR1 and CDR2: LNHNV, YYDKDF (reference sequence). V lost 0 bases, J lost 5 bases, and 8 bases lay in between. This chain's CDR3 is CATSRDLLNNEQFF. DNA for the CDR3: TGTGCCACCAGCAGAGATCTACTGAACAATGAGCAGTTCTTC. The full variable domain, its missing parts supplied by reference TRBV15 and TRBJ2-1, is DAMVIQNPRYQVTQFGKPVTLSCSQTLNHNVMYWYQQKSSQAPKLLFHYYDKDFNNEADTPDNFQSRRPNTSFCFLDIRSPGLGDTAMYLCATSRDLLNNEQFFGPGTRLTVL.

This clonotype was detected a few times. This sequence joins TRBV3-1 and TRBJ1-1; 7 bases line up with TRBD1. J gave up 3 bases and V 7 bases, and 8 bases lay outside the gene matches. The V gene's germline CDR1 is LGHDT and CDR2 YNNKEL (reference sequence). The CDR3 covers 14 residues. CDR3 in DNA: TGTGCCAGCACCAACGGACAGGTTGACACTGAAGCTTTCTTT. Encoded protein: CASTNGQVDTEAFF.

The chain combines TRBV7-9 with TRBJ2-1; D is possibly TRBD2 (6 bases). The CDR3 has 14 amino acids. Germline CDR1 reads SEHNR; CDR2 reads FQNEAQ (reference sequence). V lost 5 bases to trimming and J lost 8 bases, with 16 bases between them. The CDR3 reads CASSAPAGIDEQFF. Here the CDR3 DNA reads TGTGCCAGCAGCGCGCCGGCGGGGATCGATGAGCAGTTCTTC.

This clonotype was picked up a small number of times. The V call is TRBV7-2, the J call TRBJ2-1; TRBD2 aligns across 14 bases. The DNA end is a closer match to TRBJ2-7, so the J assignment may be wrong. Per the germline V gene, CDR1 is SGHTA and CDR2 is FQGNSA. CDR3 length: 17 amino acids. CDR3 in DNA: TGTGCCAGCAGCCTAGGCCCCAGACTAGCGGGGGGGAATGAGCAGTACTTC. Translation: CASSLGPRLAGGNEQYF.

The rearrangement links TRBV4-3 to TRBJ1-1; no reliable D call. The V end was cut by 4 bases, the J end by 1 base, with 13 bases between. This CDR3 has 15 amino acids. Looked up from germline, CDR1 is LGHNA and CDR2 is YSLEER. CDR3: CASSLEAAGNTEAFF. The DNA of the CDR3 is TGCGCCAGCAGCCTCGAAGCAGCAGGGAACACTGAAGCTTTCTTT.

This chain uses TRBV13 with TRBJ1-1; D not resolved. CDR1 and CDR2 from the germline V gene are PRHDT and FYEKMQ (reference sequence). V dropped 4 bases and J dropped 0 bases, with 12 bases sitting between them. The CDR3 is 15 amino acids. CDR3 residues: CASSSPETMNTEAFF. CDR3 nucleotides: TGTGCCAGCAGCTCCCCGGAGACCATGAACACTGAAGCTTTCTTT. Combining the CDR3 with reference TRBV13 and TRBJ1-1 gives the whole variable domain AAGVIQSPRHLIKEKRETATLKCYPIPRHDTVYWYQQGPGQDPQFLISFYEKMQSDKGSIPDRFSAQQFSDYHSELNMSSLELGDSALYFCASSSPETMNTEAFFGQGTRLTVV.

This clonotype was seen a few times. Here the CDR3 DNA reads TGCGCCAGCAGCCAAGATTCGGGAGGGATAGGTCAGCCCCAGCATTTT. Translated, it gives CASSQDSGGIGQPQHF. This chain links TRBV4-1 with TRBJ1-5; no clear D gene. CDR3 length: 16 amino acids. Trimming pared 0 bases from V and 6 bases from J, leaving 15 bases between. Germline lookup yields CDR1 MGHRA and CDR2 YSYEKL.

V usage is TRBV7-8 and J usage is TRBJ2-7; D call uncertain. The CDR3 consists of 13 residues. Germline loops: CDR1 SGHVS, CDR2 FQNEAQ. Deletions cut 5 bases from V and 3 bases from J, with 11 bases between. CDR3 in amino acids: CASSQERDYEQYF. As DNA, the CDR3 is TGTGCCAGCAGCCAAGAACGAGACTACGAGCAGTACTTC.

The chain recombines TRBV19 with TRBJ2-4; 8 nucleotides agree with TRBD1. This CDR3 contains 14 residues. Germline V gene lookup returns CDR1 LNHDA and CDR2 SQIVND (reference sequence). Losses at the gene ends were 4 bases for V and 8 bases for J; bases not matched to a gene: 7. The CDR3 spells CASSKIQGADIQYF. CDR3 DNA sequence: TGTGCCAGTAGTAAAATTCAGGGGGCAGACATTCAGTACTTC.

J is TRBJ1-2 and V is TRBV12-3 or TRBV12-4; TRBD1 might be the D (5 bases). The CDR3 extends over 14 amino acids. The V end lost 7 bases, the J end lost 2 bases, and 14 bases lay between the germline ends. Here the CDR3 reads CASTLAGTNYGYTF. The CDR3 DNA is TGTGCCAGCACCCTAGCCGGGACCAACTATGGCTACACCTTC.

V is TRBV20-1 and J is TRBJ1-5; 7 nucleotides line up with TRBD1. Per the germline V gene, CDR1 is DFQATT and CDR2 is SNEGSKA (reference sequence). CDR3 length: 13 residues. Trimming removed 5 bases from V and 7 bases from J; junction bases left unmatched: 8. CDR3 sequence: CSAQDREEQPQHF. The DNA for the CDR3 is TGCAGTGCTCAAGACAGGGAGGAACAGCCCCAGCATTTT.

This clonotype was found many times. The chain recombines TRBV12-3 or TRBV12-4 with TRBJ2-5, with D hard to call. V was trimmed by 8 bases and J by 4 bases, leaving 8 bases between them. The CDR3 is made up of 11 amino acids. CDR3 in amino acids: CASGRRETQYF. CDR3 sequence (DNA): TGTGCCAGCGGCCGCAGAGAGACCCAGTACTTC.